A single count supports the clone carrying this T cell receptor beta chain. In the source study's methods: Reference gene primer amplification in the assay estimated nucleated cell counts. Clones were read by immunoSEQ multiplex PCR, and TCRdb kept only the in-frame ones, dropping some. The DNA was the basis for D and trimming; V, J and clone size are from that table. Of 75,000 to 90,000 clones listed, around four fifths were seen once; the top ten hold approximately 10%. The data belong to a study of blood T cell repertoires in COVID-19. Study context: Samples taken during acute and convalescent COVID-19 were collected in the United States, Italy and Spain.

With 2 bases clipped from V and 0 bases from J, the junction kept 7 bases outside the gene matches. The CDR3 totals 18 residues. Germline V CDR1 and CDR2: SGHRS, YFSETQ. This TCR came from a human donor in a cohort sampled during active COVID-19. Sequenced sample: peripheral blood. This chain links TRBV5-1 with TRBJ2-7; 14 bases line up with TRBD2. The chain's CDR3 is CASSLGLAGGRGSYEQYF. CDR3 nucleotide sequence: TGCGCCAGCAGCTTAGGACTAGCGGGAGGACGCGGCTCCTACGAGCAGTACTTC.